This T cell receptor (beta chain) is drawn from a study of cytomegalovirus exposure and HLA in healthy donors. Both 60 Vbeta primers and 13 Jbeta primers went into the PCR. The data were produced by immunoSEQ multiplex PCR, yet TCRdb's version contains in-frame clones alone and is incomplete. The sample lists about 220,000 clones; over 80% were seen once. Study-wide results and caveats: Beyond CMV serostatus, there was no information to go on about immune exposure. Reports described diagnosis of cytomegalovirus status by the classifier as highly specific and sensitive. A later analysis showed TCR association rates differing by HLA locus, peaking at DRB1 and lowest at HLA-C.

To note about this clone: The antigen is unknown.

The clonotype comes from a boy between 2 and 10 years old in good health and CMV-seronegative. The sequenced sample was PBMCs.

CDR3 sequence: CASSFDPLGRSSGANVLTF. CDR3 in DNA: TGTGCCAGCAGTTTCGACCCACTAGGGCGTAGCTCTGGGGCCAACGTCCTGACTTTC. The chain joins TRBV27 to TRBJ2-6; TRBD2 is a possible D gene (5 bases). The CDR3 length is 19 residues. Germline CDR1 is MNHEY and CDR2 is SMNVEV (reference sequence). The V end was cut by 3 bases, the J end by 0 bases, with 18 bases between.